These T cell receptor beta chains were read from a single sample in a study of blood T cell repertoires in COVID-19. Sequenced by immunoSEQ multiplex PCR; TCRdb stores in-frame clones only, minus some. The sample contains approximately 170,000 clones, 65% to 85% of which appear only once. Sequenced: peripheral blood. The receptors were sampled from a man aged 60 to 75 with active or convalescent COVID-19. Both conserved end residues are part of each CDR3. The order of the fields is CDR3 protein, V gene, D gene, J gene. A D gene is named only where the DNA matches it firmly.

CDR3aa: CASSPGGYSNQPQHF
v_gene: TRBV3-1/TRBV3-2
d_gene: NA
j_gene: TRBJ1-5

CDR3aa: CASSQAETGAPGANVLTF
v_gene: TRBV4-1
d_gene: TRBD1
j_gene: TRBJ2-6

CDR3aa: CASSPLTPGEQYF
v_gene: TRBV5-4
d_gene: NA
j_gene: TRBJ2-7

CDR3aa: CASSEAIRTGTNEKLFF
v_gene: TRBV6-1
d_gene: TRBD1
j_gene: TRBJ1-4

CDR3aa: CASSLLDQGLGNEKLFF
v_gene: TRBV28
d_gene: NA
j_gene: TRBJ1-4

CDR3aa: CASSQVRTGYGYTF
v_gene: TRBV3-1/TRBV3-2
d_gene: TRBD1
j_gene: TRBJ1-2

CDR3aa: CASSPPLRLAGVVGELFF
v_gene: TRBV7-9
d_gene: TRBD2
j_gene: TRBJ2-2

CDR3aa: CASSPAGGTYNEQFF
v_gene: TRBV2
d_gene: NA
j_gene: TRBJ2-1

CDR3aa: CASSPRTGKQPQHF
v_gene: TRBV14
d_gene: TRBD1
j_gene: TRBJ1-5

CDR3aa: CASSVKGLPTDTQYF
v_gene: TRBV9
d_gene: NA
j_gene: TRBJ2-3

CDR3aa: CASSSGGVAFF
v_gene: TRBV7-6
d_gene: NA
j_gene: TRBJ1-1

CDR3aa: CASSFQGGATGQETQYF
v_gene: TRBV11-2
d_gene: NA
j_gene: TRBJ2-5

CDR3aa: CASSLGPQGAHTGELFF
v_gene: TRBV13
d_gene: TRBD1
j_gene: TRBJ2-2

CDR3aa: CASRHGPGELFF
v_gene: TRBV3-1/TRBV3-2
d_gene: NA
j_gene: TRBJ2-2

CDR3aa: CATTGGIGNTIYF
v_gene: TRBV10-3
d_gene: TRBD1
j_gene: TRBJ1-3

CDR3aa: CASSSPGGEAFF
v_gene: TRBV28
d_gene: NA
j_gene: TRBJ1-1

CDR3aa: CASSTLAGSSYEQYF
v_gene: TRBV6-5
d_gene: TRBD2
j_gene: TRBJ2-7

CDR3aa: CASRLQGAGSPLHF
v_gene: TRBV19
d_gene: TRBD1
j_gene: TRBJ1-6

CDR3aa: CASSAISGGETQYF
v_gene: TRBV6-5
d_gene: TRBD2
j_gene: TRBJ2-5

CDR3aa: CASNRGPQETQYF
v_gene: TRBV3-1/TRBV3-2
d_gene: NA
j_gene: TRBJ2-5

CDR3aa: CASGRTGWETQYF
v_gene: TRBV2
d_gene: TRBD1
j_gene: TRBJ2-5

CDR3aa: CASSQSELNQPQHF
v_gene: TRBV16
d_gene: NA
j_gene: TRBJ1-5

CDR3aa: CASSLVSLMNTGELFF
v_gene: TRBV5-1
d_gene: NA
j_gene: TRBJ2-2

CDR3aa: CASSFTGQLVYEQYF
v_gene: TRBV28
d_gene: NA
j_gene: TRBJ2-7

CDR3aa: CASSQGTKNIQYF
v_gene: TRBV3-1/TRBV3-2
d_gene: NA
j_gene: TRBJ2-4

CDR3aa: CATSRGGGNQPQHF
v_gene: TRBV15
d_gene: NA
j_gene: TRBJ1-5

CDR3aa: CASSRGDQPQHF
v_gene: TRBV12-3/TRBV12-4
d_gene: NA
j_gene: TRBJ1-5

CDR3aa: CASSGGRTNSNQPQHF
v_gene: TRBV2
d_gene: NA
j_gene: TRBJ1-5

CDR3aa: CASTGQIDRTYEQYF
v_gene: TRBV28
d_gene: NA
j_gene: TRBJ2-7

CDR3aa: CASRASGGPNEQFF
v_gene: TRBV2
d_gene: TRBD2
j_gene: TRBJ2-1

CDR3aa: CASSVGLNQPQHF
v_gene: TRBV9
d_gene: NA
j_gene: TRBJ1-5

CDR3aa: CASSVGDRGYNEKLFF
v_gene: TRBV9
d_gene: TRBD1
j_gene: TRBJ1-4

CDR3aa: CASSPGTGLPHTEAFF
v_gene: TRBV5-5
d_gene: TRBD1
j_gene: TRBJ1-1

CDR3aa: CASSSSGSGYTDTQYF
v_gene: TRBV5-6
d_gene: TRBD2
j_gene: TRBJ2-3

CDR3aa: CASSSYGQSYEQYF
v_gene: TRBV5-6
d_gene: NA
j_gene: TRBJ2-7

CDR3aa: CSVGTAADTQYF
v_gene: TRBV29-1
d_gene: TRBD1
j_gene: TRBJ2-3

CDR3aa: CASSLGTRTTNEKLFF
v_gene: TRBV5-4
d_gene: NA
j_gene: TRBJ1-4

CDR3aa: CASSLFRLGQLFF
v_gene: TRBV27
d_gene: NA
j_gene: TRBJ1-4

CDR3aa: CASSGGTAERFHGYTF
v_gene: TRBV6-1
d_gene: TRBD1
j_gene: TRBJ1-2

CDR3aa: CASSQTGGNTEAFF
v_gene: TRBV7-3
d_gene: TRBD1
j_gene: TRBJ1-1

CDR3aa: CASSLGDSPGGYTF
v_gene: TRBV5-1
d_gene: TRBD1
j_gene: TRBJ1-2

CDR3aa: CASSQDWLAGGREQYF
v_gene: TRBV3-1/TRBV3-2
d_gene: TRBD2
j_gene: TRBJ2-7